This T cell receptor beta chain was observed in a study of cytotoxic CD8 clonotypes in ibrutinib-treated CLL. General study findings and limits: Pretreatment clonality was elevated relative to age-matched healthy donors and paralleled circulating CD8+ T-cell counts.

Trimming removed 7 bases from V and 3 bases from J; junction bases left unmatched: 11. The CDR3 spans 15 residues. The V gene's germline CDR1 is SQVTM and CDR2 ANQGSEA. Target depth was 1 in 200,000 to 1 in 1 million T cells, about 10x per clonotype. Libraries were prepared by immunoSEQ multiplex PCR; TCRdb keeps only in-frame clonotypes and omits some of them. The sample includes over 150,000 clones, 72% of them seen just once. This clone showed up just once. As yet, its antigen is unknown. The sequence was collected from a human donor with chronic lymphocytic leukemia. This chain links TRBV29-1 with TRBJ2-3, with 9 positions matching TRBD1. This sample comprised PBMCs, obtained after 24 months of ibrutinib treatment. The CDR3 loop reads CSAGLIGTGTDTQYF. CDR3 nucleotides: TGCAGCGCCGGACTCATCGGGACAGGGACAGATACGCAGTATTTT.